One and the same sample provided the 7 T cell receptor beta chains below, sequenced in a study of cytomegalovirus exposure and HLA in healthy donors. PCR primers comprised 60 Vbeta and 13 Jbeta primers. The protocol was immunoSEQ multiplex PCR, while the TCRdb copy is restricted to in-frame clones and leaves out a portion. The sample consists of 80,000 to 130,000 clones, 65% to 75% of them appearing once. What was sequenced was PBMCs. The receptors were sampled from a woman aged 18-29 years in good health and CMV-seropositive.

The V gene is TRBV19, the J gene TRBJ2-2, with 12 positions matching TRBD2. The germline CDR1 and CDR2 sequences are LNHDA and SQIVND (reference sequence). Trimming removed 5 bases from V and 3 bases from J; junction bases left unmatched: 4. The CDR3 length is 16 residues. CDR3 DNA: TGTGCCAGTAGTCCAACTAGCGGGAGGTACACCGGGGAGCTGTTTTTT. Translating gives CASSPTSGRYTGELFF.

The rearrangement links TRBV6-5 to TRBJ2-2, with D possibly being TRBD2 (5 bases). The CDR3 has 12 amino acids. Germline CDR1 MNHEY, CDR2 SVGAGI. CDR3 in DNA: TGTGGGAGCGAGGGCCTCACCGGGGAGCTGTTTTTT. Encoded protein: CGSEGLTGELFF.

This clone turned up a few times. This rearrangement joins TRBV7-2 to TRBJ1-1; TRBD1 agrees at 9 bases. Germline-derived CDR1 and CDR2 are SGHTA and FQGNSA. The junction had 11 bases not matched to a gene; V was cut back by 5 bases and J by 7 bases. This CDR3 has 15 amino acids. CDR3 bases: TGTGCCAGCAGCCAGGGGACAGGGTACGGGGGTGAAGCTTTCTTT. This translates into CASSQGTGYGGEAFF.

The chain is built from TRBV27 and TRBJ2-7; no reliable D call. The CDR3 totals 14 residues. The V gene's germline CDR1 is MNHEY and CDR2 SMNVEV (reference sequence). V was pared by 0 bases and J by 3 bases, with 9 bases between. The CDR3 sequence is CASSLSLNYYEQYF. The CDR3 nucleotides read TGTGCCAGCAGTTTATCGTTAAATTACTACGAGCAGTACTTC.

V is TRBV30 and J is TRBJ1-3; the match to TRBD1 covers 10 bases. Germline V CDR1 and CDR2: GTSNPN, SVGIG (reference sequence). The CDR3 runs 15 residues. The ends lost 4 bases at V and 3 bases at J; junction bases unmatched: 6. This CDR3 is CAWTGTGVGGNTIYF. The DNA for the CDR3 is TGTGCCTGGACCGGGACAGGGGTAGGTGGAAACACCATATATTTT.

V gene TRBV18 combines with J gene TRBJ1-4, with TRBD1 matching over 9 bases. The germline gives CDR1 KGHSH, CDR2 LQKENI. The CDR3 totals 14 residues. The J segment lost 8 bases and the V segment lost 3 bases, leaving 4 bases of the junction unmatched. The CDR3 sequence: CASSPLTGGEKLFF. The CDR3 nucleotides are TGTGCCAGCTCACCGTTAACAGGGGGCGAAAAACTGTTTTTT.

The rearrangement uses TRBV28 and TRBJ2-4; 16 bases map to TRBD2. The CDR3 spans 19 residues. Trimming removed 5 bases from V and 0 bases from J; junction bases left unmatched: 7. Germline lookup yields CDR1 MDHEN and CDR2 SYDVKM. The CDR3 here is CASSRGLAGGARAKNIQYF. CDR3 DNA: TGTGCCAGCAGTCGGGGACTAGCGGGAGGGGCTAGAGCCAAAAACATTCAGTACTTC.